Presented here are 13 T cell receptor beta chains from one specimen sequenced in a study of regulatory T cells in long-lasting Graves disease. Time point: newly diagnosed GD, antithyroid drugs for less than 3 months. Construction of the TCR library relied on RNA isolated from PBMCs. Arm-PCR of CDR3 regions and iRepertoire HTBI primers were used to build TCR beta libraries. TCRdb called the multiplex PCR reads again in MiXCR, with one record for every CDR3 protein. This repertoire shows about 610,000 distinct CDR3 sequences, about 16% found once; its top ten account for approximately 12%. This sample also belongs to another study, concerning T cells in Graves' hyperthyroidism and ophthalmopathy.

Sequencing used peripheral blood mononuclear cells (PBMCs), obtained at new diagnosis, from a patient treated with antithyroid drugs. The receptors come from a man between 18 and 29 years old with Graves disease.

The gene calls are TRBV11-3 and TRBJ2-7, with D hard to call. Germline values: CDR1 SGHNT, CDR2 YENEEA. The length of the CDR3 is 13 residues. The V and J ends lost 3 bases and 3 bases respectively, with 9 bases between them. The CDR3 coding sequence is TGTGCCAGCAGCTTTGGAAGGTGCTACGAGCAGTACTTC. Its protein is CASSFGRCYEQYF. The variable domain in full, completed from reference TRBV11-3 and TRBJ2-7, reads EAGVVQSPRYKIIEKKQPVAFWCNPISGHNTLYWYLQNLGQGPELLIRYENEEAVDDSQLPKDRFSAERLKGVDSTLKIQPAELGDSAVYLCASSFGRCYEQYFGPGTRLTVT.

This sequence joins TRBV6-2 or TRBV6-3 and TRBJ2-1, with TRBD2 identical over 16 bases. The V segment lost 5 bases and the J segment 8 bases; nucleotides outside the gene matches: 12. This CDR3 has 18 amino acids. Germline V gene data show CDR1 as MNHEY and CDR2 as SVGEGT. CDR3 coding DNA: TGTGCCAGCAGTAGCGTGCTACCCGGGACTAGCGGGAGGGATGAGCAGTTCTTC. The encoded protein is CASSSVLPGTSGRDEQFF.

This clonotype was counted at least ten times. The chain links TRBV11-2 to TRBJ2-7; TRBD2 might be the D (6 bases). The germline V gene encodes CDR1 SGHAT and CDR2 FQNNGV. Deletions cut 0 bases from V and 3 bases from J, with 18 bases between. CDR3 size: 17 residues. The CDR3 reads CASSLEEFASVVYEQYF. Written as DNA, the CDR3 is TGTGCCAGCAGCTTAGAGGAGTTCGCTAGCGTGGTCTACGAGCAGTACTTC.

This clonotype occurred many times. The CDR3 here is CASSYRKTTNTEAFF. For the CDR3, the DNA is TGTGCCAGCAGTTATCGAAAGACGACGAACACTGAAGCTTTCTTT. The chain carries TRBV6-5 and TRBJ1-1; the D is unclear. Germline V gene lookup returns CDR1 MNHEY and CDR2 SVGAGI. The V end lost 3 bases, the J end lost 1 base, and 12 bases lay between the germline ends. The CDR3 runs 15 residues.

This clonotype has a count of ten or more. CDR3 coding DNA: TGCGCCAGCAGCCGGGGGACTAGCGGGGAGTACAATGAGCAGTTCTTC. It yields the protein CASSRGTSGEYNEQFF. The chain is built from TRBV5-1 and TRBJ2-1; TRBD2 matches 13 bases. This CDR3 comprises 16 residues. The ends lost 4 bases at V and 4 bases at J; junction bases unmatched: 5. CDR1 and CDR2 (germline): SGHRS, YFSETQ.

This clonotype has at least ten counts. The J gene is TRBJ1-6, the V gene TRBV11-2, with D tentatively TRBD1 (5 bases). This CDR3 has 14 residues. The V end was cut by 5 bases, the J end by 9 bases, with 14 bases between. The germline V gene has CDR1 SGHAT and CDR2 FQNNGV. The CDR3 DNA follows: TGTGCCAGCAGCCCCAGGGACTATTTTTCACCCCTCCACTTT. As protein: CASSPRDYFSPLHF.

This clonotype was seen many times. The chain is built from TRBV12-3 or TRBV12-4 and TRBJ1-1, with 12 bases matching TRBD1. This CDR3 is built from 17 residues. V gave up 5 bases and J gave up 1 base; unmatched junction bases: 8. CDR3 region: CASSPPRDRGQNTEAFF. CDR3 bases: TGTGCCAGCAGTCCACCTAGGGACAGGGGGCAGAACACTGAAGCTTTCTTT.

In this sample, this clonotype turned up a few times. The CDR3 DNA reads TGTGCCAGCAGACTGGACAGGGTGTTTAGCACTGAAGCTTTCTTT. Protein: CASRLDRVFSTEAFF. The chain joins TRBV7-2 to TRBJ1-1; 8 bases line up with TRBD1. The CDR3 sequence is 15 residues long. Germline V gene lookup returns CDR1 SGHTA and CDR2 FQGNSA. Germline trimming cut 6 bases from V and 4 bases from J; bases unmatched to any gene: 10.

This clonotype has ten or more counts. This sequence joins TRBV27 and TRBJ2-3, with 8 bases fitting TRBD2. The CDR3 has 18 residues. After removal of 2 bases from V and 3 bases from J, the junction contained 13 bases not matched to a gene. Germline values: CDR1 MNHEY, CDR2 SMNVEV (reference sequence). DNA for the CDR3: TGTGCCAGCAGTTTAGCCCTAGCGGGCGGGGCGGGGACAGATACGCAGTATTTT. Its translation is CASSLALAGGAGTDTQYF.

This clonotype appeared many times. The CDR3 nucleotides read TGTGCCAACTCTTTTGGCGGGTATAATTCACCCCTCCACTTT. Protein product: CANSFGGYNSPLHF. The J gene is TRBJ1-6, the V gene TRBV6-1; no clear D gene. Germline V gives CDR1 MNHNS, CDR2 SASEGT. The CDR3 extends over 14 amino acids. Trimming removed 10 bases from V and 4 bases from J, with 14 bases in between.

The CDR3 region is CSASGTSGSGNEQFF. CDR3 sequence (DNA): TGCAGTGCCTCAGGAACTAGCGGGAGCGGGAATGAGCAGTTCTTC. The chain employs TRBV20-1 and TRBJ2-1; 11 positions agree with TRBD2. The CDR3 extends over 15 amino acids. J gave up 7 bases and V 6 bases, and 11 bases lay outside the gene matches. Germline-derived CDR1 and CDR2 are DFQATT and SNEGSKA (reference sequence).

At least ten counts were recorded for this clonotype. The chain is built from TRBV6-1 and TRBJ1-4; 7 bases align to TRBD1. Trimming took 6 bases from V and 7 from J; bases not matched to a gene: 14. The germline CDR1 and CDR2 sequences are MNHNS and SASEGT. CDR3 length: 16 amino acids. As DNA, the CDR3 is TGTGCCAGCAGAGAGATCAACAGGGGTATTCTTGAAAAACTGTTTTTT. Its protein is CASREINRGILEKLFF.

This clonotype occurred once. This probably arose from a read error, given a far larger clone one base away. The rearrangement uses TRBV30 and TRBJ2-1, with 7 bases matching TRBD2. The ends lost 0 bases at V and 13 bases at J; junction bases unmatched: 12. This CDR3 has 14 residues. Looked up from germline, CDR1 is GTSNPN and CDR2 is SVGIG (reference sequence). The CDR3, as DNA: TGTGCCTGGAGTGTTCCGGGAGGTGATGAGACCCAGTTCTTC. Its protein product is CAWSVPGGDETQFF.